This record covers a single T cell receptor beta chain. This CDR3 is built from 15 residues. Germline V CDR1 and CDR2: LNHNV, YYDKDF (reference sequence). The sample comes from a study of beta chain features in type 1 diabetes. Expressed TCRB transcripts were sequenced because the isolated RNA had all been reverse transcribed beforehand. Generated by immunoSEQ multiplex PCR, the TCRdb table keeps only in-frame clones and is missing some. The repertoire holds some 150,000 clones, with around 50% as singletons. The clonotype was recovered from a man aged 18 to 30 in good health. Sequenced: Tregs from blood. This chain uses TRBV15 with TRBJ2-5; a weak D match, TRBD1 (6 bases). Matching the DNA end better, TRBJ2-7 makes the J call doubtful. CDR3 residues: CATSRETQGGYEQYF. The CDR3, as DNA: TGTGCCACCAGCAGAGAGACACAGGGTGGCTACGAGCAGTACTTC.